A single sample is the source of the 5 T cell receptor beta chains below, sequenced in a study of beta chain features in type 1 diabetes. Study conclusions and caveats: Moderate yet significant TCRB CDR3 shortening was seen in Type 1 diabetes patients in all four CD4+ subsets.

These receptors are not linked to any known antigen. What was sequenced were expressed TCRB transcripts, since all of the isolated RNA had been reverse transcribed. Method: immunoSEQ multiplex PCR; TCRdb's copy keeps in-frame clones and lacks some. The table lists 350,000 to 400,000 clones, around 13% of them singletons. The sample comprised naive CD4+ T cells from blood. These receptors were taken from a woman aged 18 to 35 with type 1 diabetes.

This sequence joins TRBV9 and TRBJ2-3; 8 bases match TRBD1. This CDR3 contains 15 residues. Germline V CDR1 and CDR2: SGDLS, YYNGEE. Trimming removed 4 bases from V and 2 bases from J; junction bases left unmatched: 6. CDR3 coding DNA: TGTGCCAGCAGCAGCAGGGGGCCCCCCACAGATACGCAGTATTTT. Protein product: CASSSRGPPTDTQYF.

This clone was picked up a small number of times. This chain links TRBV9 with TRBJ2-1; no clear D gene. CDR1 SGDLS and CDR2 YYNGEE come from the germline V gene. The CDR3 is made up of 15 amino acids. V was pared by 2 bases and J by 4 bases, with 13 bases between. CDR3: CASSVGSLLYNEQFF. The CDR3 DNA sequence: TGTGCCAGCAGCGTGGGCAGCTTGCTTTACAATGAGCAGTTCTTC.

This clone has more than one count but fewer than ten. The chain carries TRBV18 and TRBJ2-2, with D possibly being TRBD2 (6 bases). Trimming cost V 6 bases and J 7 bases, with 12 bases left between them. Germline V CDR1 and CDR2: KGHSH, LQKENI. The CDR3 totals 13 residues. The CDR3 is CASSGLAIGELFF. DNA for the CDR3: TGTGCCAGCTCCGGGCTAGCGATCGGGGAGCTGTTTTTT.

V usage is TRBV25-1 and J usage is TRBJ2-5; TRBD1 aligns across 7 bases. The V gene end was trimmed by 5 bases and the J gene end by 0 bases; junction bases not matched to a gene: 12. CDR3 length: 17 residues. Looked up from germline, CDR1 is MGHDK and CDR2 is SYGVNS. The CDR3 DNA sequence: TGTGCCAGCAGTAACCCCGTCAGGGGGTTTTACCAAGAGACCCAGTACTTC. It translates to CASSNPVRGFYQETQYF.

V is TRBV6-5 and J is TRBJ1-1; weak D call: TRBD1 (6 bases). The CDR3 spans 14 residues. Germline lookup yields CDR1 MNHEY and CDR2 SVGAGI. Trimming pared 6 bases from V and 4 bases from J, leaving 15 bases between. As DNA, the CDR3 is TGTGCCAGCAGAAACAGGGTTAGGGGCACTGAAGCTTTCTTT. Translation: CASRNRVRGTEAFF.